The 11 T cell receptor beta chains presented below share a single source sample, sequenced in a study of human versus mouse CDR3 diversity and MHC coevolution. Assay: immunoSEQ multiplex PCR; the TCRdb copy retains only in-frame clones and omits some. The sample lists about 81,000 clones; just under 95% were seen once. Sequencing was carried out using naive CD4+ T cells from blood. Subset defined: CD45RO-negative CD62L-positive naive CD4 T cells. These receptors all come from a person aged 30-69 years in good health.

This chain links TRBV7-2 with TRBJ1-1, with 7 nucleotides matching TRBD1. Germline V gene sequence: CDR1 SGHTA, CDR2 FQGNSA. This CDR3 is 15 amino acids long. Trimming at V came to 1 base and at J to 0 bases, leaving 2 bases not matched to a gene. The chain's CDR3 is CASSLGTGLNTEAFF. CDR3 coding DNA: TGTGCCAGCAGCTTAGGGACAGGCCTGAACACTGAAGCTTTCTTT.

This clone appeared a few times. The J gene is TRBJ2-1, the V gene TRBV7-3; 10 bases agree with TRBD1. Germline CDR1 and CDR2: SGHTA and FQGTGA. The CDR3 contains 14 residues. Trimming cost V 5 bases and J 6 bases; bases outside gene matches: 4. The CDR3 bases are TGTGCCAGCAGCCCCGGGACAGGGGTCAATGAGCAGTTCTTC. Translating gives CASSPGTGVNEQFF.

The gene calls are TRBV5-4 and TRBJ2-5, with 8 bases lining up with TRBD2. The CDR3 runs to 15 residues. CDR1 is SGHNT, CDR2 YYREEE, per germline (reference sequence). V gave up 4 bases and J gave up 4 bases; unmatched junction bases: 9. Here the CDR3 reads CASSSPGGGGETQYF. The CDR3 bases are TGTGCCAGCAGCAGCCCGGGAGGGGGGGGAGAGACCCAGTACTTC.

The chain recombines TRBV5-4 with TRBJ2-3, with a tentative D call TRBD1 (7 bases). With 4 bases removed from V and 2 bases from J, the gap between germline ends came to 11 bases. CDR1 SGHNT and CDR2 YYREEE come from the germline V gene (reference sequence). This CDR3 is built from 14 residues. The CDR3 here is CASSAGQSTDTQYF. The CDR3, as DNA: TGTGCCAGCAGCGCGGGACAGTCCACAGATACGCAGTATTTT.

The chain has TRBV19 and TRBJ2-5, with TRBD1 as a possible D gene (5 bases). The CDR3 length is 13 residues. Germline V lookup: CDR1 LNHDA, CDR2 SQIVND (reference sequence). The V and J ends lost 6 bases and 2 bases respectively, with 10 bases between them. The CDR3 DNA reads as TGTGCCAGTAGATGGACACAGCAAGAGACCCAGTACTTC. This codes for CASRWTQQETQYF.

This chain uses TRBV10-3 with TRBJ2-5; 7 bases map to TRBD1. Germline V gene data show CDR1 as ENHRY and CDR2 as SYGVKD. V lost 10 bases, J lost 0 bases, and 2 bases stayed unmatched. This CDR3 region has 12 residues. For the CDR3, the DNA is TGTGCCACGGGACAGAACCAAGAGACCCAGTACTTC. Protein product: CATGQNQETQYF.

The genes are TRBV9 and TRBJ2-1; a weak D match, TRBD2 (6 bases). Germline loops: CDR1 SGDLS, CDR2 YYNGEE. Trimming took off 3 bases at V and 6 bases at J, with 10 bases between the two ends. The length of the CDR3 is 13 residues. This CDR3 is CASSARRANEQFF. In DNA, the CDR3 is TGTGCCAGCAGCGCCCGGAGGGCCAATGAGCAGTTCTTC.

This clone was seen just once. V and J are TRBV6-5 and TRBJ2-7; 7 nucleotides align to TRBD1. Germline V gene sequence: CDR1 MNHEY, CDR2 SVGAGI. With V trimmed by 0 bases and J by 2 bases, 7 bases remained unmatched. The CDR3 runs to 16 residues. For the CDR3, the DNA is TGTGCCAGCAGTTACTCGGCAGGGGGTATGCCCTACGAGCAGTACTTC. This sequence encodes CASSYSAGGMPYEQYF.

The CDR3 DNA reads TGTGCCATCAGATCCACGGACAGTACCAATTCACCCCTCCACTTT. Residues: CAIRSTDSTNSPLHF. The genes are TRBV10-3 and TRBJ1-6, with TRBD1 as a possible D gene (6 bases). Trimming stripped 6 bases from V and 7 bases from J, with 16 bases between. Germline lookup yields CDR1 ENHRY and CDR2 SYGVKD. This CDR3 contains 15 residues.

The rearrangement joins TRBV9 to TRBJ1-2, with 8 bases aligning to TRBD1. Trimming at V came to 3 bases and at J to 0 bases, leaving 10 bases not matched to a gene. Germline CDR1 and CDR2: SGDLS and YYNGEE. The CDR3 loop spans 17 amino acids. In DNA form, the CDR3 reads TGTGCCAGCAGCGCAAGTCGACAGGGGTCTACTAACTATGGCTACACCTTC. Translated: CASSASRQGSTNYGYTF.

The chain joins TRBV7-3 to TRBJ1-1; maybe TRBD1 (6 bases). Germline V lookup: CDR1 SGHTA, CDR2 FQGTGA. The V end was cut by 5 bases, the J end by 7 bases, with 17 bases between. The CDR3 runs to 14 residues. The CDR3 region is CASSMGAAPFEAFF. CDR3 DNA sequence: TGTGCCAGCAGCATGGGGGCAGCACCGTTTGAAGCTTTCTTT.